This TCR beta chain is drawn from a study of blood T cell repertoires in COVID-19 (dated by TCRdb to the early 2020s). The study in broad terms: The collaborator samples originated in the United States, Italy and Spain and spanned the acute and convalescent phases of COVID-19. Subjects who had been exposed to COVID-19, were actively infected with it, or had recovered from it provided the deeply sampled blood TCRbeta repertoires that made up the dataset. A freely available public database, intended as a resource for researchers studying the immune response to SARS-CoV-2, is where the repertoires were released. Sample metadata almost always included a de-identified subject ID, COVID-19 status, age in years and sex. The prospective study material was composed of cDNA or gDNA derived from T cells, B-cell-depleted T cells, or PBMCs. Where available, HLA class I and class II types were obtained from metadata supplied by the sample provider rather than from assay-based typing. The samples were drawn from two sources: the first 160 participants of the ongoing ImmuneRACE study, and 950 to 1,500 subjects contributed by 6 global collaborators. The study at large found these results: The quantity of clinical and demographic metadata differed by source and by participant and was supplied without curation.

The collaborating institutions used their own protocols to collect whole blood in K2EDTA tubes. For TCRbeta analysis, collaborator samples were shipped as frozen whole blood, as isolated PBMCs, or as DNA extracted from either sample type. TCRbeta CDR3 regions were amplified from genomic DNA by means of the immunoSEQ Assay, a bias-controlled multiplex PCR. As for how the authors treated the data: Nucleated cell counts per sample were estimated from amplification of reference gene primers within the assay. To quantify the absolute abundance of each unique TCRbeta CDR3 rearrangement, sequence reads were collapsed and filtered. Productive Simpson clonality was computed per sample as the square root of Simpson's diversity index over productive rearrangements. This immuneACCESS table, as held by TCRdb, lists in-frame sequences with V and J called but not all clones. Of the missing ones, under half trace to an unresolved V gene in checked studies; the others have no known cause. That table furnishes V, J and clone size, whereas the DNA furnished D and trimming. In this sample the table shows approximately 52,000 clones, around 88% of which occur a single time. The top ten clonotypes cover 1.3% of the sample.

Points on this clone: Its antigen has not been determined. No base quality values were provided; no much bigger clone lies one nucleotide off.

The V end gives up 4 bases and the J end 2 bases, leaving 6 bases in the junction not matched to a gene. Per the germline V gene, KGHDR is the CDR1 and SFDVKD is the CDR2. The CDR3 contains 17 residues, cysteine and phenylalanine counted. The entry retains the CDR3 DNA only, 51 bases that are in frame from base 1. Specimen: peripheral blood. This receptor was obtained from a man aged 55 to 70 with acute or convalescent COVID-19. The sequence links TRBV24-1 to TRBJ2-2; 10 central nucleotides agree with TRBD1. The CDR3 region: CATSDHRDRGNTGELFF. The DNA sequence is TGTGCCACCAGTGACCACCGGGACAGGGGTAACACCGGGGAGCTGTTTTTT.